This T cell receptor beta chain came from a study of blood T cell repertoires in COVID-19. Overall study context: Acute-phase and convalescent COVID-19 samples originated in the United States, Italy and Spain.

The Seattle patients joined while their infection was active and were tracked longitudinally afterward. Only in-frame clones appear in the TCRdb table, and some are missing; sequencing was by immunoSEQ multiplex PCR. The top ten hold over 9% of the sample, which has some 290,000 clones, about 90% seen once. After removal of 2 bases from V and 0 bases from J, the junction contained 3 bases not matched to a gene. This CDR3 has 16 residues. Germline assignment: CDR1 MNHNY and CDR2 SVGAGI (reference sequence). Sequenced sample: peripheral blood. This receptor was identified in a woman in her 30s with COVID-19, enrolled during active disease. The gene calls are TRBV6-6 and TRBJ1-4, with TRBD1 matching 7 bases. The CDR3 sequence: CASSYRDSATNEKLFF. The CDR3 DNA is TGTGCCAGCAGTTACAGGGACAGCGCAACTAATGAAAAACTGTTTTTT.